Listed below are T cell receptor beta chains from one sample, sequenced in a study of T cell repertoires in cytomegalovirus infection. MiXCR was run by TCRdb on the reads, yielding one entry per CDR3 protein. The sample records fewer than 900,000 distinct CDR3 sequences, 25% to 30% being singletons. Antigens of these TCRs are unknown. Sequencing used cultured CD8+ T cells from PBMCs, obtained from culture after CMV antigen stimulation. These receptors all stem from a human donor in good health (CMV status not recorded). Some clones in this sample may be carry-over from other donors' samples. Each CDR3 is given with its conserved first and last residue. The D gene is left open where the match is weak. Clone size is given for some rows only: seen once, a few or many times, or a class if the clone is expanded.

CDR3aa | CDR3nt | j_gene | d_gene | v_gene | abundance
CATSRARTYNEQFF | TGTGCCACCAGCAGAGCTAGGACCTACAATGAGCAGTTCTTC | TRBJ2-1 | . | TRBV15 | few
CASSRTSEAFF | TGTGCCAGCAGCAGGACATCTGAAGCTTTCTTT | TRBJ1-1 | . | TRBV5-6 | few
CASSLGEVGSNQPQHF | TGTGCCAGCAGTTTGGGAGAGGTTGGGAGCAATCAGCCCCAGCATTTT | TRBJ1-5 | . | TRBV12-3/TRBV12-4 | many
CASSYYGDEQFF | TGTGCCAGCAGTTACTATGGGGATGAGCAGTTCTTC | TRBJ2-1 | . | TRBV7-2 | many
CVSSIGSQGNYGYTF | TGTGTCAGCAGCATAGGGTCACAGGGGAACTATGGCTACACCTTC | TRBJ1-2 | TRBD1 | TRBV7-8 | .
CASKMGVGSYNEQFF | TGTGCCAGTAAGATGGGGGTCGGTTCCTACAATGAGCAGTTCTTC | TRBJ2-1 | . | TRBV19 | .
CASSTLPTGDPEQFF | TGTGCCAGCAGTACCCTCCCTACAGGGGATCCTGAGCAGTTCTTC | TRBJ2-1 | TRBD1 | TRBV5-4 | few
CAIPGLAGNEQFF | TGTGCCATCCCGGGACTAGCTGGCAATGAGCAGTTCTTC | TRBJ2-1 | TRBD2 | TRBV10-3 | .
CASSQVGQTYEQYF | TGCGCCAGCAGCCAAGTGGGACAGACCTACGAGCAGTACTTC | TRBJ2-7 | TRBD1 | TRBV4-1 | .
CASSPKWDHRGQNTGELFF | TGTGCCAGCAGCCCCAAGTGGGATCACAGGGGACAGAACACCGGGGAGCTGTTTTTT | TRBJ2-2 | TRBD1 | TRBV7-6 | .
CASSREGHTDTQYF | TGCGCCAGCAGCCGAGAAGGACACACAGATACGCAGTATTTT | TRBJ2-3 | . | TRBV4-1 | .
CASTYGDRWGDSEQFF | TGTGCCAGCACCTACGGGGACAGATGGGGGGACAGTGAGCAGTTCTTC | TRBJ2-1 | . | TRBV12-3/TRBV12-4 | .
CASSYGSGGANTDTQYF | TGCGCCAGCAGCTACGGTAGCGGGGGGGCTAATACAGATACGCAGTATTTT | TRBJ2-3 | TRBD2 | TRBV5-1 | .
CASTRDNQPQHF | TGTGCCAGCACCCGAGACAATCAGCCCCAGCATTTT | TRBJ1-5 | . | TRBV7-9 | .
CASSTNDRSEVRALAKNIQYF | TGTGCCAGCAGTACTAACGACAGATCGGAAGTGAGGGCCCTAGCCAAAAACATTCAGTACTTC | TRBJ2-4 | . | TRBV6-6 | few
CASSLVGWTPFGNEQFF | TGTGCCAGCAGCTTAGTTGGGTGGACCCCTTTCGGGAATGAGCAGTTCTTC | TRBJ2-1 | . | TRBV7-9 | many
CASRPDRGQEKLFF | TGTGCCAGCAGACCAGACAGGGGGCAAGAAAAACTGTTTTTT | TRBJ1-4 | TRBD1 | TRBV5-4 | .
CASSPLADSQETQYF | TGTGCCAGCAGCCCCCTGGCGGACTCCCAAGAGACCCAGTACTTC | TRBJ2-5 | . | TRBV7-8 | .
CASSFSTVYGYTF | TGTGCCAGCAGTTTTAGCACAGTCTATGGCTACACCTTC | TRBJ1-2 | . | TRBV12-3/TRBV12-4 | few
CASSLGVGMNTEAIF | TGTGCCAGCAGCTTAGGGGTAGGGATGAACACTGAAGCTATCTTT | TRBJ1-1 | . | TRBV7-6 | .
CASRDSDQETQYF | TGTGCCAGCAGGGACAGCGACCAAGAGACCCAGTACTTC | TRBJ2-5 | . | TRBV6-1 | .
CASSFDRSYGYTF | TGTGCCAGCAGTTTTGACAGGAGTTATGGCTACACCTTC | TRBJ1-2 | . | TRBV27 | once